One and the same sample provided the 24 T cell receptor beta chains below, sequenced in a study of long-term antiretroviral therapy in people with HIV. Researchers ran immunoSEQ v3.0 at survey level. The assay was immunoSEQ multiplex PCR, and TCRdb's table has in-frame clones only and misses some. The data contain 25,000 or so clones, about 85% of them singletons. The specimen was unsorted PBMCs, collected 1.9 years after starting antiretroviral therapy. The source is a woman under 40 with HIV.

This clone was observed a handful of times. The chain links TRBV7-3 to TRBJ1-6; TRBD1 matches at 10 bases. The J segment lost 9 bases and the V segment lost 1 base, leaving 3 bases of the junction unmatched. Germline CDR1 is SGHTA and CDR2 is FQGTGA. This CDR3 has 15 amino acids. The CDR3 DNA reads as TGTGCCAGCAGCTTAAAGGGACAGGGGACTTCACCCCTCCACTTT. Its translation: CASSLKGQGTSPLHF. Filled out from reference TRBV7-3 and TRBJ1-6, the complete variable domain reads GAGVSQTPSNKVTEKGKYVELRCDPISGHTALYWYRQSLGQGPEFLIYFQGTGAADDSGLPNDRFFAVRPEGSVSTLKIQRTERGDSAVYLCASSLKGQGTSPLHFGNGTRLTVT.

This chain connects TRBV9 to TRBJ1-2, with 8 bases matching TRBD1. Germline V CDR1 and CDR2: SGDLS, YYNGEE. The ends lost 3 bases at V and 4 bases at J; junction bases unmatched: 11. The CDR3 is 16 residues long. DNA for the CDR3: TGTGCCAGCAGCGCCCTGGGCGCGGACAGGGTCTATGGCTACACCTTC. It yields the protein CASSALGADRVYGYTF.

The rearrangement joins TRBV11-2 to TRBJ1-2, with D tentatively TRBD1 (5 bases). V lost 1 base to trimming and J lost 4 bases, with 13 bases between them. The V gene's germline CDR1 is SGHAT and CDR2 FQNNGV. The CDR3 is 15 residues long. Here the CDR3 reads CASSLVEGPGYGYTF. The CDR3 DNA reads as TGTGCCAGCAGCTTAGTGGAGGGGCCGGGCTATGGCTACACCTTC.

The chain employs TRBV27 and TRBJ1-6; 7 bases map to TRBD1. This CDR3 region has 12 residues. The V gene end was trimmed by 8 bases and the J gene end by 12 bases; junction bases not matched to a gene: 7. Looked up from germline, CDR1 is MNHEY and CDR2 is SMNVEV (reference sequence). The DNA of the CDR3 is TGTGCCAGCTTTGAAGGGGGCGGACCCCTCCACTTT. This sequence encodes CASFEGGGPLHF.

This clone has more than one count but fewer than ten. This chain uses TRBV7-3 with TRBJ2-5; D not certain. This CDR3 has 12 residues. Trimming removed 1 base from V and 0 bases from J, with 0 bases in between. The germline V gene encodes CDR1 SGHTA and CDR2 FQGTGA. CDR3 in DNA: TGTGCCAGCAGCTTAAACCAAGAGACCCAGTACTTC. Encoded protein: CASSLNQETQYF.

The V call is TRBV2, the J call TRBJ1-5; TRBD1 matches at 7 bases. Germline V lookup: CDR1 SNHLY, CDR2 FYNNEI. CDR3 length: 16 amino acids. The junction had 7 bases not matched to a gene; V was cut back by 1 base and J by 4 bases. The CDR3 spells CASSEETGTVNQPQHF. DNA of the CDR3: TGTGCCAGCAGTGAAGAGACAGGGACCGTTAATCAGCCCCAGCATTTT.

The chain recombines TRBV2 with TRBJ1-2; 7 bases align to TRBD1. V trimming: 6 bases; J trimming: 8 bases; junction bases outside the gene matches: 12. The CDR3 covers 14 residues. Germline-derived CDR1 and CDR2 are SNHLY and FYNNEI. CDR3 nucleotide sequence: TGTGCCAGCAGGATTTCGACAGGGTCGGGAGGCTACACCTTC. It yields the protein CASRISTGSGGYTF.

The chain uses TRBV19 and TRBJ1-5; 7 bases are shared with TRBD1. The V gene's germline CDR1 is LNHDA and CDR2 SQIVND (reference sequence). V was pared by 3 bases and J by 4 bases, with 6 bases of the junction left unmatched. This CDR3 region has 15 residues. CDR3 coding DNA: TGTGCCAGTAGTATTTGGACAGGAGAAAATCAGCCCCAGCATTTT. It is translated as CASSIWTGENQPQHF.

The rearrangement links TRBV5-6 to TRBJ1-1; D remains ambiguous. V lost 6 bases to trimming and J lost 1 base, with 10 bases between them. The CDR3 sequence is 13 residues long. The germline V gene has CDR1 SGHDT and CDR2 YYEEEE. CDR3: CASKPSWNTEAFF. As DNA, the CDR3 is TGTGCCAGCAAGCCCTCGTGGAACACTGAAGCTTTCTTT.

The chain has TRBV6-6 and TRBJ1-1, with 8 nucleotides matching TRBD1. The germline CDR1 and CDR2 sequences are MNHNY and SVGAGI (reference sequence). This CDR3 comprises 15 residues. V dropped 0 bases and J dropped 2; count of bases not matched to a gene: 2. CDR3 in amino acids: CASSYSGQANTEAFF. As DNA, the CDR3 is TGTGCCAGCAGTTACTCGGGACAGGCAAACACTGAAGCTTTCTTT.

This clone has only a few counts. This chain joins TRBV5-1 and TRBJ1-5; 8 nucleotides align to TRBD1. CDR3 length: 15 residues. Trimming took 4 bases from V and 6 from J; bases not matched to a gene: 9. CDR1 and CDR2 (germline): SGHRS, YFSETQ. CDR3 protein: CASSAQGAFGQPQHF. For the CDR3, the DNA is TGCGCCAGCAGCGCGCAGGGGGCGTTTGGTCAGCCCCAGCATTTT. Filled out from reference TRBV5-1 and TRBJ1-5, the complete variable domain reads KAGVTQTPRYLIKTRGQQVTLSCSPISGHRSVSWYQQTPGQGLQFLFEYFSETQRNKGNFPGRFSGRQFSNSRSEMNVSTLELGDSALYLCASSAQGAFGQPQHFGDGTRLSIL.

V is TRBV14 and J is TRBJ2-1; D gene ambiguous. CDR1 and CDR2 (germline): SGHDN, FVKESK. CDR3 length: 16 amino acids. The V gene lost 5 bases and the J gene lost 4 bases, with 18 bases spanning the gap. The DNA for the CDR3 is TGTGCCAGCAGCTCCACCCTTGACCCCCTATACAATGAGCAGTTCTTC. Protein product: CASSSTLDPLYNEQFF.

The gene calls are TRBV5-4 and TRBJ1-2, with TRBD1 matching over 10 bases. This CDR3 has 16 residues. V lost 4 bases to trimming and J lost 8 bases; unmatched junction nucleotides: 14. Per the germline V gene, CDR1 is SGHNT and CDR2 is YYREEE (reference sequence). CDR3 region: CASSQRTGTGAGGYTF. The CDR3 coding sequence is TGTGCCAGCAGCCAGAGAACCGGGACAGGGGCAGGGGGCTACACCTTC. Drawing the rest from reference TRBV5-4 and TRBJ1-2, the complete variable domain is ETGVTQSPTHLIKTRGQQVTLRCSSQSGHNTVSWYQQALGQGPQFIFQYYREEENGRGNFPPRFSGLQFPNYSSELNVNALELDDSALYLCASSQRTGTGAGGYTFGSGTRLTVV.

This rearrangement joins TRBV4-2 to TRBJ1-1; D may be TRBD1 (5 bases). CDR3 size: 14 residues. Trimming stripped 0 bases from V and 3 bases from J, with 8 bases between. Germline CDR1 is LGHNA and CDR2 is YNFKEQ. The CDR3 spells CASSQDRGDTEAFF. In DNA form, the CDR3 reads TGTGCCAGCAGCCAAGACCGGGGGGACACTGAAGCTTTCTTT.

This clone was recorded once. Germline and junction disagree at one end, which may indicate a read error. The chain links TRBV27 to TRBJ1-2, with D uncertain. The CDR3 consists of 11 residues. Per germline, CDR1 MNHEY and CDR2 SMNVEV (reference sequence). The CDR3 DNA reads as TGTGCCAGCAGTCGGGCGACGGCAAGATACTTC. The encoded protein is CASSRATARYF.

The rearrangement links TRBV6-1 to TRBJ1-5; D might be TRBD1 (6 bases). Germline CDR1 MNHNS, CDR2 SASEGT. The V end lost 2 bases, the J end lost 2 bases, and 16 bases lay between the germline ends. CDR3 length: 17 residues. The CDR3 reads CASSELSMGGGNQPQHF. The DNA for the CDR3 is TGTGCCAGCAGTGAATTATCGATGGGGGGCGGCAATCAGCCCCAGCATTTT.

V and J are TRBV4-2 and TRBJ1-3; D ambiguous. In germline, CDR1 is LGHNA, CDR2 YNFKEQ. Trimming stripped 0 bases from V and 9 bases from J, with 18 bases between. The CDR3 covers 16 residues. In DNA form, the CDR3 reads TGTGCCAGCAGCCAAGAAGGGAACAGCTTGGAAAGCACCATATATTTT. Translated: CASSQEGNSLESTIYF.

CDR3 sequence: CASSSSMDRGGGYTF. The DNA of the CDR3 is TGTGCCAGCAGCTCTTCAATGGATCGGGGAGGAGGCTACACCTTC. This chain uses TRBV7-9 with TRBJ1-2; D call uncertain. CDR1 is SEHNR, CDR2 FQNEAQ, per germline (reference sequence). Trimming cost V 4 bases and J 8 bases, with 20 bases left between them. The CDR3 runs 15 residues.

The gene calls are TRBV2 and TRBJ1-1; TRBD1 matches at 12 bases. Germline assignment: CDR1 SNHLY and CDR2 FYNNEI. The junction had 5 bases not matched to a gene; V was cut back by 6 bases and J by 6 bases. CDR3 length equals 14 residues. CDR3 DNA sequence: TGTGCCAGCAGACCGGGACAGGGGGCTTCTGAAGCTTTCTTT. Encoded protein: CASRPGQGASEAFF.

The chain links TRBV9 to TRBJ1-3; the D gene is possibly TRBD1 (5 bases). Trimming shortened V by 4 bases and J by 0 bases, and 14 bases separated the two germline ends. The CDR3 length is 16 residues. Germline values: CDR1 SGDLS, CDR2 YYNGEE. The CDR3 is CASSLKEGISGNTIYF. The CDR3 bases are TGTGCCAGCAGCCTGAAGGAGGGGATCTCTGGAAACACCATATATTTT.

In DNA form, the CDR3 reads TGTGCCAGCAGCGCCGGGACTAGCGATGGAGATACGCAGTATTTT. Amino acid sequence: CASSAGTSDGDTQYF. V usage is TRBV9 and J usage is TRBJ2-3; TRBD2 agrees at 10 bases. This CDR3 is built from 15 residues. In germline, CDR1 is SGDLS, CDR2 YYNGEE. Trimming at V came to 3 bases and at J to 5 bases, leaving 6 bases not matched to a gene.

The CDR3 reads CASSAYTGTEFSYEQYF. In DNA form, the CDR3 reads TGTGCCAGTAGTGCCTACACCGGGACAGAATTTTCCTACGAGCAGTACTTC. J is TRBJ2-7 and V is TRBV19, with 7 bases that match TRBD1. V was clipped by 5 bases and J by 1 base; unmatched bases: 14. CDR1 is LNHDA and CDR2 is SQIVND in the germline V gene (reference sequence). The length of the CDR3 is 17 residues.

This clone has just a few counts. CDR3 protein: CASSKALQQDYSNQPQHF. The DNA for the CDR3 is TGTGCCAGCAGCAAAGCGCTTCAGCAGGACTATAGCAATCAGCCCCAGCATTTT. The V call is TRBV21-1, the J call TRBJ1-5. TRBV21-1 counts as a pseudogene. The CDR3 is 18 amino acids.

The chain is built from TRBV9 and TRBJ1-6; perhaps TRBD1 as D (6 bases). Germline assignment: CDR1 SGDLS and CDR2 YYNGEE. This CDR3 has 15 amino acids. V was clipped by 0 bases and J by 9 bases, with 13 bases between them. CDR3 nucleotide sequence: TGTGCCAGCAGCGTAGGTCGGGGACAAGTTTCACCCCTCCACTTT. It is translated as CASSVGRGQVSPLHF.